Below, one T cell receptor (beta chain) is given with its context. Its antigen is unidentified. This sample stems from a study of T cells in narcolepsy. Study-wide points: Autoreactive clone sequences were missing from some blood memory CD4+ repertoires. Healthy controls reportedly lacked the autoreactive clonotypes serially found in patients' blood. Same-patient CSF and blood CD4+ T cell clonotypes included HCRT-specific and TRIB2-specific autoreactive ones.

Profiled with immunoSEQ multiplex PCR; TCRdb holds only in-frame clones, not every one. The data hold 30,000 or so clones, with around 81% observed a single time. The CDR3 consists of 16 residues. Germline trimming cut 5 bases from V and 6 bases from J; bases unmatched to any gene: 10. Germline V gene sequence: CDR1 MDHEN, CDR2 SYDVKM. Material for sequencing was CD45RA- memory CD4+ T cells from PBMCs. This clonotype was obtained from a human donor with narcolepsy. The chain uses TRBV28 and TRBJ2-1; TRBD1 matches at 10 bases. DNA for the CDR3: TGTGCCAGCAGTCCTTCGGGTGGGACAGGGGCCAATGAGCAGTTCTTC. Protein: CASSPSGGTGANEQFF.